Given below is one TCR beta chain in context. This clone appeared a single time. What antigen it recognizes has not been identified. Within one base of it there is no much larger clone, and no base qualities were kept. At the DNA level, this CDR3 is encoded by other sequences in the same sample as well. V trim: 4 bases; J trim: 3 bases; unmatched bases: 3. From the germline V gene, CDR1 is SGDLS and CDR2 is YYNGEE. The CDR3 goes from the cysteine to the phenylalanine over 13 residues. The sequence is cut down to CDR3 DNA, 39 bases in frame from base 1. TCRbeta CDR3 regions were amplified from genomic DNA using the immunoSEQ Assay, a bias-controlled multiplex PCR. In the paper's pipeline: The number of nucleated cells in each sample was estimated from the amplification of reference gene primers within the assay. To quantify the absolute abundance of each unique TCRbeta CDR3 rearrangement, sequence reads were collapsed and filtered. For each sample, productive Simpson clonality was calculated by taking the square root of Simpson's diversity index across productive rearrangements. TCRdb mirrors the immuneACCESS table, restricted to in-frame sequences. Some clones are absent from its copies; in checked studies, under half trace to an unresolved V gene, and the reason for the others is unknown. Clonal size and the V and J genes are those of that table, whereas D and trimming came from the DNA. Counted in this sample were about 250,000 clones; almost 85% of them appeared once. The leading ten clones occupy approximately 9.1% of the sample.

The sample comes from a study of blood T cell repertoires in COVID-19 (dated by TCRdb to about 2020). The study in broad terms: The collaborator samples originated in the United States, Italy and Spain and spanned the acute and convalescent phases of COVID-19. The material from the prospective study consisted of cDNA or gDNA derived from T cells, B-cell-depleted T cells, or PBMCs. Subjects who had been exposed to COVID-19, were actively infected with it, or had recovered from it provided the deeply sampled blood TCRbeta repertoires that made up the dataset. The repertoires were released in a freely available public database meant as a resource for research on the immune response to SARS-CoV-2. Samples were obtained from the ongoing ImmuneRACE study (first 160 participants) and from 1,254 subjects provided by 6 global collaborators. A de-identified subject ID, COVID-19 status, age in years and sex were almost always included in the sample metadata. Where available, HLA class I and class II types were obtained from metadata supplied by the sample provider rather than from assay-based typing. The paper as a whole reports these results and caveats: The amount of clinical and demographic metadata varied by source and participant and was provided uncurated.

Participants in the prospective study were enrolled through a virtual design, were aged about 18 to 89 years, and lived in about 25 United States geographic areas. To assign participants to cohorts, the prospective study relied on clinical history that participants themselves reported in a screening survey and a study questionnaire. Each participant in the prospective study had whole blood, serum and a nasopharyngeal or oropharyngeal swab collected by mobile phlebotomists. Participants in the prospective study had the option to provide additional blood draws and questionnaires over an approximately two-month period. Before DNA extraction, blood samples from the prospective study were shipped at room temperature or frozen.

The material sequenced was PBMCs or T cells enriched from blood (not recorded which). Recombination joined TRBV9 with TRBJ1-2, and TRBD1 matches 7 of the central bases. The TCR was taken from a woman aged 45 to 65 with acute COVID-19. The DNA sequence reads TGTGCCAGCAGCCCAGGGACAGACTATGGCTACACCTTC. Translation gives CASSPGTDYGYTF.